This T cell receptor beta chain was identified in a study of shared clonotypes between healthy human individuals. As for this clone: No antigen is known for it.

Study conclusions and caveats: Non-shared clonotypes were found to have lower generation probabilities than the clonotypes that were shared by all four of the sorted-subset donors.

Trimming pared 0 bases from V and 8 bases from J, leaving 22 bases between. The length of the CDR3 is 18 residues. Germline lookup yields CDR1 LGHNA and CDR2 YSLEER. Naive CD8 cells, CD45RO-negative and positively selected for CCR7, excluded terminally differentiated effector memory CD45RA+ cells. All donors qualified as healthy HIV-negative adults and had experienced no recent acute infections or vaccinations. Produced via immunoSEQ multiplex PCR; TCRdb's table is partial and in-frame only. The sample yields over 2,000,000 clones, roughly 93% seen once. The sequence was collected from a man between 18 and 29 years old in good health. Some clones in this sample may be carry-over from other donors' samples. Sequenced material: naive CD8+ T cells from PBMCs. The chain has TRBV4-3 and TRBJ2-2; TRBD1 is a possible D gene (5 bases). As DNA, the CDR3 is TGCGCCAGCAGCCAAGATCTGTTGGGAACAGGCTGGTTGGGGGAGCTGTTTTTT. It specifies CASSQDLLGTGWLGELFF.